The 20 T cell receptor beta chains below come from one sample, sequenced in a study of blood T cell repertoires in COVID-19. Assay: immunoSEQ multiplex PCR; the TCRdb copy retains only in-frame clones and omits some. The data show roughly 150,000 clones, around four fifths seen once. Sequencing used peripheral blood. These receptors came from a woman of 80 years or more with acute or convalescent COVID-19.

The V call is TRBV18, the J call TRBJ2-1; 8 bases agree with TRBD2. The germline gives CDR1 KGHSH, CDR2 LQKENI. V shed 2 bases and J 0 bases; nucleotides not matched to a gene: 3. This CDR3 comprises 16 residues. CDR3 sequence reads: CASSPNAGGSYNEQFF. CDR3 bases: TGTGCCAGCTCACCAAATGCGGGGGGCTCCTACAATGAGCAGTTCTTC.

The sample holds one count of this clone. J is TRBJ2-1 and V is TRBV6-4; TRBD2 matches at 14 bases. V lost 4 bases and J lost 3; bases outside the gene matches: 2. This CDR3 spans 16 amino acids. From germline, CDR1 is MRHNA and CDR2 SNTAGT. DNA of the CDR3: TGTGCCAGCAGTGGGACTAGCGGGGGGAACTACAATGAGCAGTTCTTC. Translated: CASSGTSGGNYNEQFF.

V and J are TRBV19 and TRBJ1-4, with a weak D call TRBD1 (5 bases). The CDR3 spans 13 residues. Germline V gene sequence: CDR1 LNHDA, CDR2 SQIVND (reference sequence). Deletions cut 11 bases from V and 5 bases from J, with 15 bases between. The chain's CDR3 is CAGRGSSNEKLFF. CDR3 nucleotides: TGTGCCGGAAGGGGTTCGTCGAATGAAAAACTGTTTTTT.

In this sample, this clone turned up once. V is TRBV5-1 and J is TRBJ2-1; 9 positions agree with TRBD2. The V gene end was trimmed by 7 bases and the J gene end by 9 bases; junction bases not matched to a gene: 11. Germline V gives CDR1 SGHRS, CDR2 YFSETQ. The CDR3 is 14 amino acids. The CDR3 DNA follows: TGCGCCAGCGGAACTAGCGGGCCCGAAACTGAGCAGTTCTTC. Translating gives CASGTSGPETEQFF.

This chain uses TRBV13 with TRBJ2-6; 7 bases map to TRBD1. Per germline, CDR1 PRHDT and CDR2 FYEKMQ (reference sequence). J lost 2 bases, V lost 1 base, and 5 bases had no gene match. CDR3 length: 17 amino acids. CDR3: CASSLEAGGAGANVLTF. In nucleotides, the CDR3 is TGTGCCAGCAGCTTAGAAGCAGGGGGAGCTGGGGCCAACGTCCTGACTTTC.

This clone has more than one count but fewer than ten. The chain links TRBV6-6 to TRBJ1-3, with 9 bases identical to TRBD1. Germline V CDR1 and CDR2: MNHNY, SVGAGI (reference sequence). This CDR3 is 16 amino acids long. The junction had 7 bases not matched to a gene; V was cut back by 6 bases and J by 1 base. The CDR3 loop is CASRGQGRVSGNTIYF. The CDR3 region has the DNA TGTGCCAGCAGAGGACAGGGGAGGGTGTCTGGAAACACCATATATTTT.

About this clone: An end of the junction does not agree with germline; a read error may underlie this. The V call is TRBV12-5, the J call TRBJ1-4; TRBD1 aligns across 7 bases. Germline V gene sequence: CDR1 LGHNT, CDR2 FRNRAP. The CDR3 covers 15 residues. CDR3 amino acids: CASALGGQPNEKLFF. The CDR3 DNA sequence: TGTGCTAGTGCTTTGGGGGGACAGCCAAATGAAAAACTGTTTTTT.

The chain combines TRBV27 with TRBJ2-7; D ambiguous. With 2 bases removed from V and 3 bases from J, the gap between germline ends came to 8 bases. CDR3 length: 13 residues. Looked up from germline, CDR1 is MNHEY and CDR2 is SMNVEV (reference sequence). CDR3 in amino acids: CASSLQVGYEQYF. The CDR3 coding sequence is TGTGCCAGCAGTTTACAGGTGGGCTACGAGCAGTACTTC.

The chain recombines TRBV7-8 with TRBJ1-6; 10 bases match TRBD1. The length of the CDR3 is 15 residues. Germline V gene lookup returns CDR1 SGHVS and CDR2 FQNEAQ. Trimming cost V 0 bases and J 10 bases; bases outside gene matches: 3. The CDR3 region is CASSLAGQGGSPLHF. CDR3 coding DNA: TGTGCCAGCAGCTTAGCTGGACAGGGGGGCTCACCCCTCCACTTT. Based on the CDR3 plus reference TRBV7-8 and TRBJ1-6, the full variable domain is GAGVSQSPRYKVAKRGQDVALRCDPISGHVSLFWYQQALGQGPEFLTYFQNEAQLDKSGLPSDRFFAERPEGSVSTLKIQRTQQEDSAVYLCASSLAGQGGSPLHFGNGTRLTVT.

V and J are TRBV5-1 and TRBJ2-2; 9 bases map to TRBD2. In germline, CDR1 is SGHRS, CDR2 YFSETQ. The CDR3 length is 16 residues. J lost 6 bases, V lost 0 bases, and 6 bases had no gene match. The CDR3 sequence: CASSLELAGVAGELFF. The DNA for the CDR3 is TGCGCCAGCAGCTTGGAATTAGCGGGAGTGGCCGGGGAGCTGTTTTTT. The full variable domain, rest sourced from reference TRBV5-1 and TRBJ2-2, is KAGVTQTPRYLIKTRGQQVTLSCSPISGHRSVSWYQQTPGQGLQFLFEYFSETQRNKGNFPGRFSGRQFSNSRSEMNVSTLELGDSALYLCASSLELAGVAGELFFGEGSRLTVL.

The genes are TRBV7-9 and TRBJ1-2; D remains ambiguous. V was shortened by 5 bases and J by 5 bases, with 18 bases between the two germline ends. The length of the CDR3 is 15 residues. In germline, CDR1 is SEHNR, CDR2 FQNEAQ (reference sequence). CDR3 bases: TGTGCCAGCAGCCCCTCACGGAGCCCTCTATATGGCTACACCTTC. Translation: CASSPSRSPLYGYTF. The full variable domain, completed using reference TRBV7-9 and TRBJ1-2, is DTGVSQNPRHKITKRGQNVTFRCDPISEHNRLYWYRQTLGQGPEFLTYFQNEAQLEKSRLLSDRFSAERPKGSFSTLEIQRTEQGDSAMYLCASSPSRSPLYGYTFGSGTRLTVV.

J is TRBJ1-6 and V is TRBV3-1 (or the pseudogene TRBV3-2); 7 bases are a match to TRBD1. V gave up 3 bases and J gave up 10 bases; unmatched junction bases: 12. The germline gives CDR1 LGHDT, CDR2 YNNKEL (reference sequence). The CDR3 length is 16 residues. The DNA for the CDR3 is TGTGCCAGCAGCCATGCTTCAGGGGGGCAGGGGTCACCCCTCCACTTT. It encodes CASSHASGGQGSPLHF.

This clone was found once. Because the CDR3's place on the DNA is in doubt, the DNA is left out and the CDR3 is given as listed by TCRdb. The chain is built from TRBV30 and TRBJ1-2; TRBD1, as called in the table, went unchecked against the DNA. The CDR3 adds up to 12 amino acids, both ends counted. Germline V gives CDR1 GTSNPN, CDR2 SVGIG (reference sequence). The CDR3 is CAWGQGTVSHTF.

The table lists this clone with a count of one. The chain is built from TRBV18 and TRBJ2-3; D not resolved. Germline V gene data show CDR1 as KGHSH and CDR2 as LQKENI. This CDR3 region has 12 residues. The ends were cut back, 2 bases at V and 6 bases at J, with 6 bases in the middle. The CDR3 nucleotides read TGTGCCAGCTCACCATTGCAGGATACGCAGTATTTT. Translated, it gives CASSPLQDTQYF.

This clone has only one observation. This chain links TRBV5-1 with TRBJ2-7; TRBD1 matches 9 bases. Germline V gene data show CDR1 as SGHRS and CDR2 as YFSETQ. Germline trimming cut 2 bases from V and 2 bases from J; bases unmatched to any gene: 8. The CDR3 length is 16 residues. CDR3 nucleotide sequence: TGCGCCAGCAGCTTACTAGGGACAGGGAGGGCCTACGAGCAGTACTTC. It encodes CASSLLGTGRAYEQYF.

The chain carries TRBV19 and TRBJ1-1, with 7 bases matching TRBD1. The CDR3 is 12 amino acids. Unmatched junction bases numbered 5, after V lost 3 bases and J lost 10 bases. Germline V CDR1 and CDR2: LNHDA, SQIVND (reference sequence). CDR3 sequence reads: CASSILPGGAFF. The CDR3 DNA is TGTGCCAGTAGTATCCTTCCAGGGGGAGCTTTCTTT.

The CDR3, as DNA: TGTGCCAGCAGTGTCGAGGGAACGAGCTCCTATAATTCACCCCTCCACTTT. It yields the protein CASSVEGTSSYNSPLHF. The V call is TRBV2, the J call TRBJ1-6; unclear D gene. Trimming removed 4 bases at V and 0 bases at J, with 13 bases between. The CDR3 extends over 17 amino acids. CDR1 and CDR2 (germline): SNHLY, FYNNEI.

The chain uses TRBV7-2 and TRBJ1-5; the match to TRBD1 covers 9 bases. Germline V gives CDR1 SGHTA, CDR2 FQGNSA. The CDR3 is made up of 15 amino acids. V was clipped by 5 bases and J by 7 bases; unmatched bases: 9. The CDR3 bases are TGTGCCAGCAGCCTCAGGACAGGGGACCGCCAGCCCCAGCATTTT. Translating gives CASSLRTGDRQPQHF.

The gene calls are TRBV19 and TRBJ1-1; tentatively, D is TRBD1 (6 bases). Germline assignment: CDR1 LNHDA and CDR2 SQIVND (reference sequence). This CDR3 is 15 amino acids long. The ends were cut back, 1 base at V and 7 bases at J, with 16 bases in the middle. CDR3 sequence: CASSIAPGQGGEAFF. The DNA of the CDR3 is TGTGCCAGTAGTATAGCGCCGGGACAAGGGGGTGAAGCTTTCTTT.

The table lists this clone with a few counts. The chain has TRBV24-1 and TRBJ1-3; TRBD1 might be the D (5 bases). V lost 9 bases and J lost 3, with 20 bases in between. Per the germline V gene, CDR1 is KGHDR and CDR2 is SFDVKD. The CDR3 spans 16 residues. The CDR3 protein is CATSGTLQPNGNTIYF. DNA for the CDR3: TGTGCCACCTCCGGGACTCTCCAACCCAATGGAAACACCATATATTTT.